These T cell receptor beta chains were read from a single sample in a study of blood T cell repertoires in COVID-19. Produced via immunoSEQ multiplex PCR; TCRdb's table is partial and in-frame only. The data hold about 280,000 clones, with 65% to 90% observed a single time. The sequencing input was peripheral blood. Receptors were obtained from a man aged 50-60 years with active or convalescent COVID-19. CDR3s include the opening cysteine and the closing phenylalanine or tryptophan. A D gene is named only where the DNA matches it firmly. Only part of the rows carry a size: once, few, many, or a class if the clone is expanded.

j_call clone_size d_call v_call cdr3_aa cdr3_nt
TRBJ1-2 few TRBD1 TRBV19 CASSIRTGGAWYGYTF TGTGCCAGTAGTATTAGGACAGGGGGCGCTTGGTATGGCTACACCTTC
TRBJ1-5 NA TRBD1 TRBV6-5 CASRDRANQPQHF TGTGCCAGCAGAGACAGGGCCAATCAGCCCCAGCATTTT
TRBJ2-1 NA TRBD1 TRBV6-5 CASSPRQGSNEQFF TGTGCCAGCAGTCCAAGACAGGGGAGCAATGAGCAGTTCTTC
TRBJ2-5 NA NA TRBV24-1 CATSDLAQETQYF TGTGCCACCAGTGATTTAGCCCAAGAGACCCAGTACTTC
TRBJ2-1 once TRBD2 TRBV9 CASSVEGRESSYNEQFF TGTGCCAGCAGCGTAGAAGGGCGGGAGAGCTCCTACAATGAGCAGTTCTTC
TRBJ2-7 NA NA TRBV3-1/TRBV3-2 CASSPNTWSSYEQYF TGTGCCAGCAGCCCCAATACCTGGAGCTCCTACGAGCAGTACTTC
TRBJ2-1 NA NA TRBV7-2 CASSPSYNEQFF TGTGCCAGCAGTCCATCCTACAATGAGCAGTTCTTC
TRBJ2-5 NA NA TRBV5-6 CASSKLSTRETQYF TGTGCCAGCAGCAAACTCTCGACTCGGGAGACCCAGTACTTC
TRBJ2-5 NA TRBD2 TRBV7-2 CASSPRAGVKETQYF TGTGCCAGCAGCCCTCGGGCGGGAGTAAAAGAGACCCAGTACTTC
TRBJ1-1 NA TRBD1 TRBV25-1 CARSRHQGAQGTEAFF TGTGCCAGAAGTAGACATCAGGGGGCGCAGGGCACTGAAGCTTTCTTT
TRBJ1-2 few TRBD1 TRBV5-6 CASSLIFPQGQGASGYTF TGTGCCAGCAGCCTTATATTCCCACAGGGACAGGGGGCATCAGGCTACACCTTC
TRBJ2-2 NA TRBD1 TRBV19 CASSSPGQVGAGELFF TGTGCCAGTAGTTCACCGGGACAGGTTGGGGCCGGGGAGCTGTTTTTT
TRBJ2-1 NA TRBD2 TRBV5-3 CVRSAWTSGSPSRDEQFF TGTGTCAGAAGTGCGTGGACTAGCGGGAGCCCCAGTAGGGATGAGCAGTTCTTC
TRBJ2-5 NA NA TRBV18 CASSPSEGETQYF TGTGCCAGCTCACCATCGGAGGGAGAGACCCAGTACTTC
TRBJ2-7 once NA TRBV29-1 CSFVVRGYDEQYF TGCAGCTTTGTCGTCCGGGGTTACGACGAGCAGTACTTC
TRBJ2-5 once NA TRBV7-9 CASSLSLRETQYF TGTGCCAGCAGCTTGAGCCTGAGGGAGACCCAGTACTTC
TRBJ2-2 NA NA TRBV4-1 CASSQGGVRAGELFF TGCGCCAGCAGCCAAGGGGGGGTAAGGGCCGGGGAGCTGTTTTTT
TRBJ1-5 NA NA TRBV6-2/TRBV6-3 CASSRGFPQPQHF TGTGCCAGCAGTCGAGGGTTCCCTCAGCCCCAGCATTTT
TRBJ1-1 NA NA TRBV9 CASSATGGSPPEAFF TGTGCCAGCAGCGCTACAGGTGGGTCCCCTCCTGAAGCTTTCTTT
TRBJ1-3 NA NA TRBV10-3 CATQGNSGNTIYF TGTGCCACGCAGGGGAACTCTGGAAACACCATATATTTT
TRBJ2-1 NA TRBD1 TRBV28 CASSRDRGLNEQFF TGTGCCAGCAGCCGGGACAGGGGGCTGAATGAGCAGTTCTTC
TRBJ1-5 NA TRBD1 TRBV10-3 CAISDSGGYNQPQHF TGTGCCATCAGTGATTCAGGGGGTTACAATCAGCCCCAGCATTTT
TRBJ2-2 NA TRBD2 TRBV2 CASSVSGINTGELFF TGTGCCAGCAGTGTAAGCGGGATTAACACCGGGGAGCTGTTTTTT
TRBJ2-2 NA TRBD1 TRBV19 CASSTTGGLGELFF TGTGCCAGTAGTACCACAGGGGGCCTGGGGGAGCTGTTTTTT
TRBJ1-6 once TRBD1 TRBV6-1 CASRMTRDSNSPLHF TGTGCCAGCAGGATGACTAGGGACAGTAATTCACCCCTCCACTTT
TRBJ2-2 NA TRBD2 TRBV7-3 CASSERGERGGELFF TGTGCCAGCAGCGAACGGGGAGAGCGGGGCGGGGAGCTGTTTTTT